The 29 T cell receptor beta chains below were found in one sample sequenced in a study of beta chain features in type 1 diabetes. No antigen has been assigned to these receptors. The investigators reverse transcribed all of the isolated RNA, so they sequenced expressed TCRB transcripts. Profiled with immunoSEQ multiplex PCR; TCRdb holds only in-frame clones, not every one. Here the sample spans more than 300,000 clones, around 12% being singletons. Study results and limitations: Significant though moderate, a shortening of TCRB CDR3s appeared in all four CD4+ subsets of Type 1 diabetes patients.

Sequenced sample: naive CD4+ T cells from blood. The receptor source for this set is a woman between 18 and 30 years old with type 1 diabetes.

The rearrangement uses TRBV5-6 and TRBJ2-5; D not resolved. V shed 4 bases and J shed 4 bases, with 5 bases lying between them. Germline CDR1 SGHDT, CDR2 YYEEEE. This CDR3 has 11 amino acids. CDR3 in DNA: TGTGCCAGCAGCACGGGAGAGACCCAGTACTTC. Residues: CASSTGETQYF.

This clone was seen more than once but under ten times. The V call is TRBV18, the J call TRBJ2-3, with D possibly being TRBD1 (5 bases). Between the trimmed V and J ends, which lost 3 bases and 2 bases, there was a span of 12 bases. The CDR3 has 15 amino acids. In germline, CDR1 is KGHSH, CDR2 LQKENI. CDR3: CASSPGQGHTDTQYF. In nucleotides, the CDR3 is TGTGCCAGCTCACCTGGTCAGGGCCACACAGATACGCAGTATTTT. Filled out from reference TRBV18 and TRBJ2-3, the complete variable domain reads NAGVMQNPRHLVRRRGQEARLRCSPMKGHSHVYWYRQLPEEGLKFMVYLQKENIIDESGMPKERFSAEFPKEGPSILRIQQVVRGDSAAYFCASSPGQGHTDTQYFGPGTRLTVL.

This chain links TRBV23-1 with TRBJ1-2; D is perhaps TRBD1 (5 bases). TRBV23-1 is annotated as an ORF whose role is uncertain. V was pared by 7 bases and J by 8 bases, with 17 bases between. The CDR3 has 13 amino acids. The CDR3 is CASTPRRGQGYTF. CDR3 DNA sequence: TGCGCCAGCACCCCTAGGAGGGGCCAGGGCTACACCTTC.

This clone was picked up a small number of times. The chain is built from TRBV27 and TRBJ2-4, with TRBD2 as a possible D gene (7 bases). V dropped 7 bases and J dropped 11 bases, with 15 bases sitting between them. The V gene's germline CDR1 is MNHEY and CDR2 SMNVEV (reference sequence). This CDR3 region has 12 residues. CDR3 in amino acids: CASIPRGGVQYF. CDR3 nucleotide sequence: TGTGCCAGCATCCCCAGGGGAGGGGTTCAGTACTTC.

In nucleotides, the CDR3 is TGTGCCAGCAACACGGGGCAGGGAGGGTATGGCTACACCTTC. This translates into CASNTGQGGYGYTF. The chain couples TRBV7-9 to TRBJ1-2, with a weak D call TRBD1 (5 bases). The CDR3 has 14 amino acids. Trimming took off 7 bases at V and 5 bases at J, with 17 bases between the two ends. Germline CDR1 is SEHNR and CDR2 is FQNEAQ (reference sequence).

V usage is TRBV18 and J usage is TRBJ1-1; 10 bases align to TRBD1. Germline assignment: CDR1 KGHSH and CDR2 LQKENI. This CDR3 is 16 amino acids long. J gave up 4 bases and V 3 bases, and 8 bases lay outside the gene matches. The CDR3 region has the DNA TGTGCCAGCTCACCGAGAATCGGGACAGGGGCCACTGAAGCTTTCTTT. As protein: CASSPRIGTGATEAFF. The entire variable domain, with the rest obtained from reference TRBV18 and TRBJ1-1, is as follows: NAGVMQNPRHLVRRRGQEARLRCSPMKGHSHVYWYRQLPEEGLKFMVYLQKENIIDESGMPKERFSAEFPKEGPSILRIQQVVRGDSAAYFCASSPRIGTGATEAFFGQGTRLTVV.

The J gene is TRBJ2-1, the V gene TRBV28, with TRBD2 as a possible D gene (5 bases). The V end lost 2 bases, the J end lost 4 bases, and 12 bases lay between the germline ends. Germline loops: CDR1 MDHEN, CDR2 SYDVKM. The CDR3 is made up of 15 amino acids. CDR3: CASSLLSGIYNEQFF. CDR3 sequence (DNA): TGTGCCAGCAGTTTACTAAGCGGCATTTACAATGAGCAGTTCTTC. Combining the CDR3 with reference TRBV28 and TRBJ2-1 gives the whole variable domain DVKVTQSSRYLVKRTGEKVFLECVQDMDHENMFWYRQDPGLGLRLIYFSYDVKMKEKGDIPEGYSVSREKKERFSLILESASTNQTSMYLCASSLLSGIYNEQFFGPGTRLTVL.

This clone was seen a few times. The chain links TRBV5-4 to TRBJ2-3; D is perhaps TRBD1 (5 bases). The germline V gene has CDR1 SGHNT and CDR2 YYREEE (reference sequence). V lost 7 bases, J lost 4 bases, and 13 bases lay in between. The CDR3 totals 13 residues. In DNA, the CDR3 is TGTGCCAGCGGGCTCAGGGCTGCAGATACGCAGTATTTT. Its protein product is CASGLRAADTQYF.

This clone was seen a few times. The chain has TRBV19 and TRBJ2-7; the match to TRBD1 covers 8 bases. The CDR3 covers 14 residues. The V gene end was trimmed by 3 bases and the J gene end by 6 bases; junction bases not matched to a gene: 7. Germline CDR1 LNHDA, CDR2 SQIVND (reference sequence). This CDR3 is CASSMLDRVGEQYF. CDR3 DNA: TGTGCCAGTAGTATGTTGGACAGGGTCGGCGAGCAGTACTTC.

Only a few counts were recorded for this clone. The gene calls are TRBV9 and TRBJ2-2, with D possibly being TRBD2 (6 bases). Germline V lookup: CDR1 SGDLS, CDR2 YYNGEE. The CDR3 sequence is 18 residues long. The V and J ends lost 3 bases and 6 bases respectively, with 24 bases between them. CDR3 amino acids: CASSAPLGLAKVSGELFF. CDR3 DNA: TGTGCCAGCAGCGCCCCTCTAGGGCTAGCGAAAGTGTCCGGGGAGCTGTTTTTT.

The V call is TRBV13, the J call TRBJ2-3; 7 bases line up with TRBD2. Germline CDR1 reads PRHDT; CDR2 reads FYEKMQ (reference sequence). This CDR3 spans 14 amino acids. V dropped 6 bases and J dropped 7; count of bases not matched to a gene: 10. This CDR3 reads CASRRGGGLYTQYF. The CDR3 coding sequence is TGTGCCAGCAGGAGGGGCGGGGGTCTTTATACGCAGTATTTT.

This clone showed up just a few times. The CDR3 spells CASSSEQAIEQFF. In DNA, the CDR3 is TGTGCCAGCAGCTCAGAACAGGCTATTGAGCAGTTCTTC. This chain uses TRBV7-9 with TRBJ2-1; perhaps TRBD1 as D (5 bases). V lost 4 bases, J lost 9 bases, and 13 bases lay in between. CDR3 length equals 13 residues. CDR1 and CDR2 (germline): SEHNR, FQNEAQ (reference sequence).

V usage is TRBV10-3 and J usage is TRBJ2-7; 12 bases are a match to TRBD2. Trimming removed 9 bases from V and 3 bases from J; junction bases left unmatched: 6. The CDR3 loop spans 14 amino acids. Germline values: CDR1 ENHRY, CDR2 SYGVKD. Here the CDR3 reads CAIFSGLAGYEQYF. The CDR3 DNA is TGTGCCATATTTTCGGGACTAGCGGGCTACGAGCAGTACTTC.

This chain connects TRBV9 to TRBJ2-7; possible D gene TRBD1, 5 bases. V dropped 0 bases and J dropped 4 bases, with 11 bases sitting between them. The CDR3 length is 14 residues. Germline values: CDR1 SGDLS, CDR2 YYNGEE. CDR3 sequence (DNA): TGTGCCAGCAGCGTAGGACCGACAGATTACGAGCAGTACTTC. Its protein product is CASSVGPTDYEQYF.

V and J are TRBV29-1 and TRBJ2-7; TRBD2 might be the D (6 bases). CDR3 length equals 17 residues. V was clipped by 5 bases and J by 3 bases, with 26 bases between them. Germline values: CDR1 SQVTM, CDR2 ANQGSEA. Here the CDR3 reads CSVKNSRDSKTFYEQYF. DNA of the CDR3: TGCAGCGTTAAAAATTCCCGGGACTCGAAAACCTTCTACGAGCAGTACTTC.

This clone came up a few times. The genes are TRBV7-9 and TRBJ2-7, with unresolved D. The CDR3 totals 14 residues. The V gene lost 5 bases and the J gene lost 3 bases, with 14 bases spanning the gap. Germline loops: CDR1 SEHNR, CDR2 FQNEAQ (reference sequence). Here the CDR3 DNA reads TGTGCCAGCAGCGACTCCTTGACTCGCTACGAGCAGTACTTC. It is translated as CASSDSLTRYEQYF.

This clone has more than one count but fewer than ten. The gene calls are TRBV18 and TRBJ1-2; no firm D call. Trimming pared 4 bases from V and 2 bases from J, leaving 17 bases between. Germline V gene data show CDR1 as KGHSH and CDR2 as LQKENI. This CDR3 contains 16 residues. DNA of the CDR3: TGTGCCAGCTCACTGCGGGAGGAGGGAGCGAACTATGGCTACACCTTC. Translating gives CASSLREEGANYGYTF.

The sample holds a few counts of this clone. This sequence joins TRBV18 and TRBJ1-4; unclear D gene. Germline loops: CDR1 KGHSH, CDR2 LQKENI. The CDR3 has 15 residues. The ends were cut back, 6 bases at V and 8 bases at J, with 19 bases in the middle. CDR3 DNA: TGTGCCAGCTCGAGCCGGGATCCGGCTGGGGAAAAACTGTTTTTT. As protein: CASSSRDPAGEKLFF.

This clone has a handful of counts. The CDR3 coding sequence is TGTGCCATCAGTGAGAGAGGGGGCGGTCAGCCCCAGCATTTT. This gives the protein CAISERGGGQPQHF. V gene TRBV10-3 combines with J gene TRBJ1-5, with 7 positions matching TRBD1. Per the germline V gene, CDR1 is ENHRY and CDR2 is SYGVKD. The CDR3 totals 14 residues. The ends lost 2 bases at V and 6 bases at J; junction bases unmatched: 4.

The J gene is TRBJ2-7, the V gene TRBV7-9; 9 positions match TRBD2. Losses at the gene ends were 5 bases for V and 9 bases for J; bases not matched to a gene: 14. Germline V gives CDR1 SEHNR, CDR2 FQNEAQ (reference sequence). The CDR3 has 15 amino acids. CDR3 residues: CASSQPSAGGSRQYF. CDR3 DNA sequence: TGTGCCAGCAGCCAACCGTCAGCGGGAGGAAGTCGGCAGTACTTC.

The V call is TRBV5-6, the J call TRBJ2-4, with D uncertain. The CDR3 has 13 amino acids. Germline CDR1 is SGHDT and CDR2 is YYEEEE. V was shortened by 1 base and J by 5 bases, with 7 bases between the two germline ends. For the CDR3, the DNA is TGTGCCAGCAGCTTGTCGGCGGAAAACATTCAGTACTTC. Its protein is CASSLSAENIQYF. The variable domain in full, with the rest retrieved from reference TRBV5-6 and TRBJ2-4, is DAGVTQSPTHLIKTRGQQVTLRCSPKSGHDTVSWYQQALGQGPQFIFQYYEEEERQRGNFPDRFSGHQFPNYSSELNVNALLLGDSALYLCASSLSAENIQYFGAGTRLSVL.

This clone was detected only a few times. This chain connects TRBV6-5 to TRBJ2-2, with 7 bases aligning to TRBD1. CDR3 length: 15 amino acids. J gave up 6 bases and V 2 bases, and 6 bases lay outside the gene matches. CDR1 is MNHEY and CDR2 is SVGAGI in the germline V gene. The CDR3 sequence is CASSYRQGGPGELFF. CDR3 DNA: TGTGCCAGCAGTTACCGACAGGGCGGTCCCGGGGAGCTGTTTTTT.

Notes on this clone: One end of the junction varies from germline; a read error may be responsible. This chain's CDR3 is CSYDVVTGGQKTQYF. The CDR3 nucleotides are TGCAGCTACGATGTTGTGACAGGGGGCCAAAAGACCCAGTACTTC. The chain uses TRBV29-1 and TRBJ2-5; 10 nucleotides line up with TRBD1. Germline CDR1 and CDR2: SQVTM and ANQGSEA. CDR3 size: 15 residues.

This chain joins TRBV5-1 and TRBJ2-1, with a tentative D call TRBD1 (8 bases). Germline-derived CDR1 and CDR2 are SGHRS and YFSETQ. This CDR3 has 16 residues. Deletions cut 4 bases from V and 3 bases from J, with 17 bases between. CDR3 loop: CASSATGGAFYNEQFF. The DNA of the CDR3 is TGCGCCAGCAGCGCAACAGGGGGGGCGTTCTACAATGAGCAGTTCTTC.

DNA for the CDR3: TGCGCCAGCAGCCAAGATCTCAGGGTAGCCAAAAACATTCAGTACTTC. It encodes CASSQDLRVAKNIQYF. V is TRBV4-3 and J is TRBJ2-4, with D tentatively TRBD1 (5 bases). Germline CDR1 LGHNA, CDR2 YSLEER. Trimming cost V 0 bases and J 0 bases, with 9 bases left between them. The CDR3 is made up of 16 amino acids.

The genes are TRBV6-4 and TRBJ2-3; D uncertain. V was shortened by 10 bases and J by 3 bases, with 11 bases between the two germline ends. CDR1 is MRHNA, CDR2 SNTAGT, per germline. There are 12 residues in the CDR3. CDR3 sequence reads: CAKHAGTDTQYF. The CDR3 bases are TGTGCCAAGCATGCCGGGACAGATACGCAGTATTTT.

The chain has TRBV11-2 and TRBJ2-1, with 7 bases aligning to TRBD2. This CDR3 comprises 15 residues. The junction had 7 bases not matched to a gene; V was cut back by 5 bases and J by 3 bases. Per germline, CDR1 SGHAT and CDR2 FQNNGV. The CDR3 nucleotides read TGTGCCAGCAGCCGGTTGGGAGGGAACTACAATGAGCAGTTCTTC. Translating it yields CASSRLGGNYNEQFF.

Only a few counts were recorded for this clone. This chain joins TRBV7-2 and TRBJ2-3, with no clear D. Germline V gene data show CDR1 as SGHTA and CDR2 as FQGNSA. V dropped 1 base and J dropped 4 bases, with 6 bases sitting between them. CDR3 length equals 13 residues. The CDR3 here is CASSLDHSDTQYF. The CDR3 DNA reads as TGTGCCAGCAGCTTAGACCACTCAGATACGCAGTATTTT.

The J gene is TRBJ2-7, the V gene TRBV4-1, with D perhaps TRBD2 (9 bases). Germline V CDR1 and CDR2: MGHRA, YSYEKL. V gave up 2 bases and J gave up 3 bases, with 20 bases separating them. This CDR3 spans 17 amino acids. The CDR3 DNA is TGCGCCAGCAGCCAACTCACAGGGGGACTAGCCCTCTACGAGCAGTACTTC. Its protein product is CASSQLTGGLALYEQYF.